Sequencing of this TCR beta chain was carried out in a study of CD8 T cells in ankylosing spondylitis. General study findings and limits: Before this, some motif variants had been reported in reactive arthritis synovial fluid and blood. Seven to nine highly homologous variants made up a TCR beta motif that seemed to typify ankylosing spondylitis blood. Researchers reportedly found disease-linked clones significantly enriched in matched ankylosing spondylitis synovial fluid. A CD8+ phenotype characterized the disease-linked clones, which were relatively rare in peripheral blood.

A word on this clonotype: Its antigen is not known.

Libraries for TCR beta were made by quantitative 5'-RACE with molecular barcodes. MiXCR, run by TCRdb on the 5' RACE reads, gives a single entry per CDR3 protein. The sample consists of some 840,000 distinct CDR3 sequences, approximately 12% of them appearing once. The V gene's germline CDR1 is SGHVS and CDR2 FNYEAQ. This CDR3 spans 14 amino acids. Trimming cost V 4 bases and J 7 bases, with 13 bases left between them. The genes are TRBV7-6 and TRBJ2-2, with D perhaps matching TRBD1 or TRBD2 (5 bases each). This receptor was identified in a male donor with ankylosing spondylitis. Material for sequencing was blood, either unsorted or a sorted T cell fraction (not recorded which). This CDR3 is CASSSGTSNGELFF. The CDR3 DNA follows: TGTGCCAGCAGCTCAGGGACCTCAAACGGGGAGCTGTTTTTT.